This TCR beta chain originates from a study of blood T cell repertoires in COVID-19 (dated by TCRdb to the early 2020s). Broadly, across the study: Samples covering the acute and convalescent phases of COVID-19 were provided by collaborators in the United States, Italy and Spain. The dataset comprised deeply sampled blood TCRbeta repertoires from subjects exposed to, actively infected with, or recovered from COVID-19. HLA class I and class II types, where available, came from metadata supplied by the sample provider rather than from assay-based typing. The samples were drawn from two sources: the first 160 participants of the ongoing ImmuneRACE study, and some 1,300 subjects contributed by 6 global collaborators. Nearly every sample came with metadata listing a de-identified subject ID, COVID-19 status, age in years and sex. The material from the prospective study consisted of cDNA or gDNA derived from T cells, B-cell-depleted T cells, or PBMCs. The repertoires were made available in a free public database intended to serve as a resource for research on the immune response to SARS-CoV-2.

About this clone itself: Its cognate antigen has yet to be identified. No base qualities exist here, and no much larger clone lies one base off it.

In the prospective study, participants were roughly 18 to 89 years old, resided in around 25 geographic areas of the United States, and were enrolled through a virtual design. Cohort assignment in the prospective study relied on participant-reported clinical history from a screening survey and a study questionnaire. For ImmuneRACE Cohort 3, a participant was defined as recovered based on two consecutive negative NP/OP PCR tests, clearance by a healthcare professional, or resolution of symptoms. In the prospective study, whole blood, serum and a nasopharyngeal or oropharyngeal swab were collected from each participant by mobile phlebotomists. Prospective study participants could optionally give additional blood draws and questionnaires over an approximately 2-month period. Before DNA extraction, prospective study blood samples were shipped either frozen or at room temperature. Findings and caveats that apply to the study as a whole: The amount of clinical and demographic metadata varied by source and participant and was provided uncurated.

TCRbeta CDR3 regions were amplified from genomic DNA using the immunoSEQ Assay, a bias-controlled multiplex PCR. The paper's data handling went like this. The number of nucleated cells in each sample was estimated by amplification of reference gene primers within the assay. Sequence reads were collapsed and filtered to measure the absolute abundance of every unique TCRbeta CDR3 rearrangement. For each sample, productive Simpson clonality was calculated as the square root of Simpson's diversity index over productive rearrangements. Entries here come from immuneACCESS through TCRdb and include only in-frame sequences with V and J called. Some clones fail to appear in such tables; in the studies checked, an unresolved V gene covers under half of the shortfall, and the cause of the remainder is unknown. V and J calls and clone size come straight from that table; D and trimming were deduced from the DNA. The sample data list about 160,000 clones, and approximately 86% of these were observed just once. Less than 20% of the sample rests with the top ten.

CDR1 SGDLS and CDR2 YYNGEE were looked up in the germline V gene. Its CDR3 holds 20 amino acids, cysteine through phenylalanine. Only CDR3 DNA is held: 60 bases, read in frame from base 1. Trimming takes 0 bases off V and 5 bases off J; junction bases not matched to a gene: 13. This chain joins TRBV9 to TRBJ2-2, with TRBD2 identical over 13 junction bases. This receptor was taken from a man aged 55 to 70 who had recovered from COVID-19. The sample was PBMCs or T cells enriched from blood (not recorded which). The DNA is TGTGCCAGCAGCGTAGAGGCTCCGGGACTAGCGGGATTGGGGACCGGGGAGCTGTTTTTT. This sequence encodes CASSVEAPGLAGLGTGELFF.